This TCR beta chain stems from a study of vaccination effects on CD4 cells after COVID-19. To note about this clone: The antigen is not known.

Antigen-specific CD4+ T cells were first expanded with viral peptide pools by the ViraFEST assay and only then sequenced. Isolation of CD4+ T cells took place after 10 days of culture. Vaccinees lacked prior SARS-CoV-2 infection and tested negative for nucleocapsid antibodies. Cultures of approximately 2.1 million PBMC per well contained around 11 IU/ml IL-2 plus 10 ug/ml peptides. Produced via immunoSEQ multiplex PCR; TCRdb's table is partial and in-frame only. This repertoire shows 27,000 or so clones, 72% found once; its top ten account for about 10%. Trimming removed 3 bases from V and 4 bases from J; junction bases left unmatched: 13. Per germline, CDR1 SGHTA and CDR2 FQGNSA. The CDR3 is 17 amino acids.

The starting material was CD4+ T cells from PBMCs cultured with SARS-CoV-2 spike peptides, obtained before COVID-19 vaccination. The TCR comes from a human donor who received a COVID-19 vaccine. The genes are TRBV7-2 and TRBJ1-2, with 8 bases that match TRBD1. The CDR3 nucleotides read TGTGCCAGCAGCTTTAGGGGTGGGACAGGTGGGGGCTATGGCTACACCTTC. It is translated as CASSFRGGTGGGYGYTF.